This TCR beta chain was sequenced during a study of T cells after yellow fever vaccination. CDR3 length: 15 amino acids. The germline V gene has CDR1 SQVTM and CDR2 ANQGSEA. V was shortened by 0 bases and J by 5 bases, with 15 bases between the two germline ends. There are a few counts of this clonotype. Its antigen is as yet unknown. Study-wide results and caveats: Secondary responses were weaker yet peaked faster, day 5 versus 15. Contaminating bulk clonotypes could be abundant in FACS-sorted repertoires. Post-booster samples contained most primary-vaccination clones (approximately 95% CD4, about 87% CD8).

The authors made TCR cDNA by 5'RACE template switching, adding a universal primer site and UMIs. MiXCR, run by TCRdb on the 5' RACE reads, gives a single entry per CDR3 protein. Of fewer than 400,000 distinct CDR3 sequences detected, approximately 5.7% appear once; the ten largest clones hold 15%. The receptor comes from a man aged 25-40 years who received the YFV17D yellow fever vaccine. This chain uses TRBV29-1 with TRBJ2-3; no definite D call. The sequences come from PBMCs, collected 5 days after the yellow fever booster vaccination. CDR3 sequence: CSVEDQGVAQDTQYF. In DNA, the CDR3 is TGCAGCGTTGAAGACCAAGGCGTCGCGCAAGATACGCAGTATTTT.